Included here is one T cell receptor beta chain sequence, with context. Its antigen is as yet unknown. This record comes from a study of shared clonotypes between healthy human individuals. Whole-study findings and limits: Large depth notwithstanding, sorted-subset sequencing proved incomplete by rarefaction.

The germline V gene has CDR1 MGHRA and CDR2 YSYEKL. The CDR3 is 12 amino acids. V was clipped by 4 bases and J by 6 bases, with 7 bases between them. The assay was immunoSEQ multiplex PCR, and TCRdb's table has in-frame clones only and misses some. The sample includes some 1,400,000 clones, around 97% of them seen just once. What was sequenced was naive CD4+ T cells sorted from blood. The sample's subset: CD45RA+ positively selected. The gene calls are TRBV4-1 and TRBJ2-1; D ambiguous. The receptor was derived from a man aged 30 to 45 in good health. CDR3 sequence (DNA): TGCGCCAGCAGCCGCAATATCAATGAGCAGTTCTTC. Translated: CASSRNINEQFF.